The sample holds a few counts of the clone carrying this TCR beta chain. Its cognate antigen is unknown. An approximately 130-subject validation cohort, separate from the approximately 670-subject first cohort, supplied the donors. V gave up 3 bases and J gave up 8 bases, with 13 bases separating them. The CDR3 sequence is 13 residues long. The germline CDR1 and CDR2 sequences are SGHAT and FQNNGV. This entry comes from a study of cytomegalovirus exposure and HLA in healthy donors. Study-wide findings and caveats: Subsequent analysis of the approximately 110 validation repertoires found a tendency for first-cohort TCR clusters to co-occur. Cytomegalovirus association was assigned to approximately 160 TCR beta chains. Published work reported that the classifier diagnosed cytomegalovirus status with high specificity and sensitivity.

The assay was immunoSEQ multiplex PCR, and TCRdb's table has in-frame clones only and misses some. This sample has around 350,000 clones, with 86% found just once. Sequencing was carried out using PBMCs. The TCR originated in a young woman in good health and CMV-seronegative. The V call is TRBV11-2, the J call TRBJ1-1; no clear D. Written as DNA, the CDR3 is TGTGCCAGCAGCTTCCTGGGAGGAAAAGAAGCTTTCTTT. This translates into CASSFLGGKEAFF.